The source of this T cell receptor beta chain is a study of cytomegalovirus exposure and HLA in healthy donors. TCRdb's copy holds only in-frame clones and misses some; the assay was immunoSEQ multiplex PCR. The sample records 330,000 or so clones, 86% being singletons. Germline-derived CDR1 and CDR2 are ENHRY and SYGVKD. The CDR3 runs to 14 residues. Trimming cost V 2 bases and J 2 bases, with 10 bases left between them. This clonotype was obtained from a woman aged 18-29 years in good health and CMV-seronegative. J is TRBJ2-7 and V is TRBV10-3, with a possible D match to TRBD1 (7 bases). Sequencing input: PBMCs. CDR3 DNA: TGTGCCATCAGTGAGGACAGGGAGGCCTACGAGCAGTACTTC. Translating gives CAISEDREAYEQYF.